These T cell receptor beta chains were read from a single sample in a study of cytomegalovirus exposure and HLA in healthy donors. Method: immunoSEQ multiplex PCR; TCRdb's copy keeps in-frame clones and lacks some. Among some 190,000 clones listed, 76% were seen once. Input material: PBMCs. Receptors were obtained from a man younger than 35 in good health and CMV-seronegative. CDR3s include the opening cysteine and the closing phenylalanine or tryptophan. A D gene is named only where the DNA matches it firmly. A clone size is listed for some rows: how often the clone was seen (once, few, many), or a class if it is expanded.

CDR3 DNA	CDR3 protein	CDR3 length	D gene	V gene	J gene	clone size
TGCAGCCAACTAGCGCTTTACACAGATACGCAGTATTTT	CSQLALYTDTQYF	13	TRBD2	TRBV29-1	TRBJ2-3	few
TGTGCCATCAGTCCTGCCTTACCGGGACAGGGGGCGGGCACCGGGGAGCTGTTTTTT	CAISPALPGQGAGTGELFF	19	TRBD1	TRBV10-3	TRBJ2-2	NA
TGTGCCAGCAGTTTAGGAGGGGCCGGAGCCTACGAGCAGTACTTC	CASSLGGAGAYEQYF	15	NA	TRBV27	TRBJ2-7	NA
TGTGCCAGCAATGCGGGGGGGCCTATAGATCTCCAAGAGACCCAGTACTTC	CASNAGGPIDLQETQYF	17	TRBD2	TRBV2	TRBJ2-5	NA
TGTGCCAGCAGCTTAGTAGGGACTAGCGGGGGGGCCGGGTCCTACGAGCAGTACTTC	CASSLVGTSGGAGSYEQYF	19	TRBD2	TRBV7-2	TRBJ2-7	NA
TGTGCCAGCAGCGTCGAACTAGCGGGGAACACCGGGGAGCTGTTTTTT	CASSVELAGNTGELFF	16	TRBD2	TRBV9	TRBJ2-2	NA
TGCGCCAGCAGCTCCCAGCGTCAAACCTATGGCTACACCTTC	CASSSQRQTYGYTF	14	NA	TRBV5-1	TRBJ1-2	NA
TGCGCCAGCGCCCCTCTAGCGGGAGATAGAGAGACCCAGTACTTC	CASAPLAGDRETQYF	15	TRBD2	TRBV5-1	TRBJ2-5	NA
TGTGCCAGCAGCTTAGTTACAGGGTATAATTCACCCCTCCACTTT	CASSLVTGYNSPLHF	15	NA	TRBV7-9	TRBJ1-6	NA
TGTGCCAGTAGTATAGAGGGGACAGGTAGTCAGCCCCAGCATTTT	CASSIEGTGSQPQHF	15	TRBD1	TRBV19	TRBJ1-5	NA
TGTGCCAGCAGTGAGAGTAGGCAGGGCTATGGCTACACCTTC	CASSESRQGYGYTF	14	NA	TRBV6-1	TRBJ1-2	NA
TGTGCCAGCAGCCCCGGGACTAGGGGAGACCAAGAGACCCAGTACTTC	CASSPGTRGDQETQYF	16	TRBD2	TRBV11-2	TRBJ2-5	NA
TGTGCCTGGAGTGGAGGGGGAAATGAAAAACTGTTTTTT	CAWSGGGNEKLFF	13	NA	TRBV30	TRBJ1-4	NA
TGTGCCTGGGGACTAGCGAGAACGCGGGAGCAGTACTTC	CAWGLARTREQYF	13	TRBD2	TRBV30	TRBJ2-7	NA
TGTGCCAGCAGCCAGGGACTAGCGGGAGGGCCTGACGATACGCAGTATTTT	CASSQGLAGGPDDTQYF	17	TRBD2	TRBV7-3	TRBJ2-3	NA
TGCGCCAGCAGCCCCGTGGCTAGCGGGGAGACCCAGTACTTC	CASSPVASGETQYF	14	TRBD2	TRBV5-1	TRBJ2-5	NA
TGTGCCAGCTCGCACGATAAAGGGACAACACACTCTGGAAACACCATATATTTT	CASSHDKGTTHSGNTIYF	18	NA	TRBV18	TRBJ1-3	few
TGTGCCAGCAGCTTGGGGAAAAGCAGGGGCACTGAAGCTTTCTTT	CASSLGKSRGTEAFF	15	NA	TRBV5-6	TRBJ1-1	NA
TGCGCCACCAATATCCCGCCCGGGACAGGGAACTACAATGAGCAGTTCTTC	CATNIPPGTGNYNEQFF	17	TRBD1	TRBV10-1	TRBJ2-1	NA
TGTGCCAGTAGTACTACTAGCATTCTGGGGACAGGGACTTACAATGAGCAGTTCTTC	CASSTTSILGTGTYNEQFF	19	TRBD1	TRBV19	TRBJ2-1	NA
TGTGCCAGCAGCTTAGCGGGACAGGGATTGTACGAGCAGTACTTC	CASSLAGQGLYEQYF	15	TRBD1	TRBV7-2	TRBJ2-7	NA
TGTGCCAGCAGCACCGACAGGGTGAGCAATCAGCCCCAGCATTTT	CASSTDRVSNQPQHF	15	TRBD1	TRBV6-5	TRBJ1-5	NA
TGTGCCAGCAGCGTAGAGGGCAGGGGTAATTCCTATGGCTACACCTTC	CASSVEGRGNSYGYTF	16	NA	TRBV9	TRBJ1-2	NA
TGTGCCAGCAACGCCCGGGACTTAGAAGGCTACACCTTC	CASNARDLEGYTF	13	NA	TRBV6-6	TRBJ1-2	NA
TGCGCCAGCAGCTTGGGAGGAGTTGGTGAAAAACTGTTTTTT	CASSLGGVGEKLFF	14	NA	TRBV5-1	TRBJ1-4	NA
TGTGCCAGTAGTATTGGTCCTTTGGAGGAGGGGACCCAGTACTTC	CASSIGPLEEGTQYF	15	NA	TRBV19	TRBJ2-5	NA
TGTGCCAGCAGTTTATCTGAAGGGGACAGGGGGCCAGGTAGGGATGGCTACACCTTC	CASSLSEGDRGPGRDGYTF	19	TRBD1	TRBV27	TRBJ1-2	NA
TGTGCCAGCAGTGAAGATCCTAGCTGGTACACAGATACGCAGTATTTT	CASSEDPSWYTDTQYF	16	NA	TRBV6-1	TRBJ2-3	NA
TGTGCCAGCAGCGCTACAGGGTTTAAGGGCTACACCTTC	CASSATGFKGYTF	13	NA	TRBV9	TRBJ1-2	NA
TGTGCCAGCAGCCTGACTAGCGGGGGTAAAAATGAGCAGTTCTTC	CASSLTSGGKNEQFF	15	TRBD2	TRBV28	TRBJ2-1	NA
TGTGCCAGCAGCTTAGTTTCGGGACAGATCGCTGGAGGCAATCAGCCCCAGCATTTT	CASSLVSGQIAGGNQPQHF	19	TRBD1	TRBV7-6	TRBJ1-5	NA
TGTGCCAGCAGCGTAGGAGCTAGCGGACAAGAGACCCAGTACTTC	CASSVGASGQETQYF	15	TRBD2	TRBV9	TRBJ2-5	NA
TGTGCCAGCAGGGTAGAGGTTTCAACCCTGGGCTACACCTTC	CASRVEVSTLGYTF	14	NA	TRBV28	TRBJ1-2	NA
TGTGCCAGCAGCCCTGCCAGGCACACCAACGAACTGTTTTTT	CASSPARHTNELFF	14	NA	TRBV5-4	TRBJ1-4	NA
TGCGCCAGCAGCGCCAGGTCGGGAGGGGTGGAGACCCAGTACTTC	CASSARSGGVETQYF	15	TRBD2	TRBV5-1	TRBJ2-5	NA
TGTGCCAGCAGCGTAGGGTTCGCAGGGGGCAGCTATGGCTACACCTTC	CASSVGFAGGSYGYTF	16	TRBD1	TRBV9	TRBJ1-2	NA
TGTGCCAGCAGCTTAATTGGGGGACAGGGGGCTCTATATGGCTACACCTTC	CASSLIGGQGALYGYTF	17	TRBD1	TRBV7-2	TRBJ1-2	NA
TGTGCCAGCTCACCGGGTATCGGGTCACAAGAGACCCAGTACTTC	CASSPGIGSQETQYF	15	NA	TRBV18	TRBJ2-5	NA
TGTGCCAGCAGCTCCCGTTTCAAGGAAGCGGAAAACACCGGGGAGCTGTTTTTT	CASSSRFKEAENTGELFF	18	NA	TRBV7-8	TRBJ2-2	NA
TGTGCCAGCAGCTTAGGAGGACTAGCGGGGGTCGCAGATACGCAGTATTTT	CASSLGGLAGVADTQYF	17	TRBD2	TRBV13	TRBJ2-3	NA
TGCGCCAGCAGCGCGGGACAGGGGGATCAGCCCCAGCATTTT	CASSAGQGDQPQHF	14	TRBD1	TRBV5-1	TRBJ1-5	NA
TGTGCCAGCAGCTTAGAAGTCAGTATTTTGAACACTGAAGCTTTCTTT	CASSLEVSILNTEAFF	16	NA	TRBV7-2	TRBJ1-1	NA
TGTGCCAGCAGTTCTGGGACAGACATGAACACTGAAGCTTTCTTT	CASSSGTDMNTEAFF	15	TRBD1	TRBV28	TRBJ1-1	NA
TGCAGTGCTAGGGTAACGGATCAGGAGTACTTC	CSARVTDQEYF	11	NA	TRBV20-1	TRBJ2-7	NA
TGTGCCAGCAGCAAAGGCGGGATGGGGGGCACTGAAGCTTTCTTT	CASSKGGMGGTEAFF	15	NA	TRBV21-1	TRBJ1-1	NA
TGTGCCAGTCGACAGAGCAATCAGCCCCAGCATTTT	CASRQSNQPQHF	12	NA	TRBV6-1	TRBJ1-5	NA
TGTGCCCGGGACGAGCGGGGGGCAGATACGCAGTATTTT	CARDERGADTQYF	13	TRBD2	TRBV30	TRBJ2-3	NA
TGTGCCAGCAGTTACTGGTCGTCGGGGGAAGAGACCCAGTACTTC	CASSYWSSGEETQYF	15	NA	TRBV6-6	TRBJ2-5	NA
TGTGCCAGCAGCTTAGGCGGGGGGGCCGGGAATGAGCAGTTCTTC	CASSLGGGAGNEQFF	15	TRBD2	TRBV7-3	TRBJ2-1	NA
TGTGCCAGCAGTGATCGGGGACAGGGGACCCCGGATACGCAGTATTTT	CASSDRGQGTPDTQYF	16	TRBD1	TRBV6-1	TRBJ2-3	NA
TGTGCCAGCAGCTATGAAAGACACCTCTTGTTGGGCTACACCTTC	CASSYERHLLLGYTF	15	NA	TRBV6-5	TRBJ1-2	NA
TGTGCCACCGGACAGGGGGCTTGGGAGACCCAGTACTTC	CATGQGAWETQYF	13	TRBD1	TRBV9	TRBJ2-5	NA
TGCGCCAGCAGTTCCCAGGGCTACGAGCAGTACTTC	CASSSQGYEQYF	12	NA	TRBV5-1	TRBJ2-7	NA